The 9 T cell receptor beta chains listed next were all sequenced from one sample in a study of T cell changes during pregnancy in multiple sclerosis. Here immunoSEQ multiplex PCR was the method, and the copy in TCRdb shows in-frame clones only, minus some. The repertoire has about 44,000 clones, 85% to 95% of them found once; the top ten carry over 0.45%. The sequencing here drew on CD4+ T cells from peripheral blood mononuclear cells, taken in the first trimester of pregnancy. The receptors shown here come from a female donor with multiple sclerosis, enrolled in a pregnancy study.

The rearrangement uses TRBV10-1 and TRBJ2-6; D gene ambiguous. Germline lookup yields CDR1 WNHNN and CDR2 SYGVQD (reference sequence). This CDR3 is 15 amino acids long. Trimming shortened V by 3 bases and J by 0 bases, and 6 bases separated the two germline ends. The CDR3 nucleotides read TGCGCCAGCAGTGATTGCGGCTCTGGGGCCAACGTCCTGACTTTC. This gives the protein CASSDCGSGANVLTF.

The chain couples TRBV5-1 to TRBJ1-1; TRBD1 might be the D (5 bases). V lost 3 bases and J lost 5, with 11 bases in between. CDR3 size: 13 residues. CDR1 SGHRS and CDR2 YFSETQ come from the germline V gene. Here the CDR3 DNA reads TGCGCCAGCAGCTCGATCACAGGAACTGAAGCTTTCTTT. This codes for CASSSITGTEAFF. Supplemented by reference TRBV5-1 and TRBJ1-1, the full variable domain reads KAGVTQTPRYLIKTRGQQVTLSCSPISGHRSVSWYQQTPGQGLQFLFEYFSETQRNKGNFPGRFSGRQFSNSRSEMNVSTLELGDSALYLCASSSITGTEAFFGQGTRLTVV.

The count of this clone is one. In DNA form, the CDR3 reads TGCGCCAGCAGCCGGCATGGGAGAGGGGGGGGGAACACCGGGGAGCTGTTTTTT. It yields the protein CASSRHGRGGGNTGELFF. The chain links TRBV4-1 to TRBJ2-2; maybe TRBD2 (7 bases). Trimming left V 4 bases short and J 1 base short, with 19 bases between. The CDR3 runs 18 residues. Germline V CDR1 and CDR2: MGHRA, YSYEKL.

The chain joins TRBV6-5 to TRBJ2-1; D is undetermined. The CDR3 sequence is 14 residues long. Between the trimmed V and J ends, which lost 0 bases and 6 bases, there was a span of 9 bases. Germline values: CDR1 MNHEY, CDR2 SVGAGI. The CDR3 nucleotides are TGTGCCAGCAGTTACTCGGCCCTTGTCAATGAGCAGTTCTTC. Amino acids: CASSYSALVNEQFF.

This chain links TRBV30 with TRBJ2-3, with D perhaps TRBD2 (7 bases). The length of the CDR3 is 14 residues. Germline V gives CDR1 GTSNPN, CDR2 SVGIG (reference sequence). V lost 0 bases to trimming and J lost 7 bases, with 14 bases between them. The CDR3 loop reads CAWSVVGGGNTQYF. The CDR3 coding sequence is TGTGCCTGGAGTGTAGTAGGGGGGGGAAATACGCAGTATTTT.

J is TRBJ1-1 and V is TRBV5-6, with D unresolved. This CDR3 has 14 amino acids. Germline CDR1 SGHDT, CDR2 YYEEEE. The V end lost 5 bases, the J end lost 2 bases, and 13 bases lay between the germline ends. This CDR3 reads CASRKEGVNTEAFF. CDR3 DNA sequence: TGTGCCAGCAGAAAAGAAGGAGTTAACACTGAAGCTTTCTTT.

The chain recombines TRBV6-4 with TRBJ2-3; TRBD1 matches 9 bases. The trim removed 6 bases at V and 4 bases at J, leaving 8 bases unmatched. The CDR3 runs to 15 residues. The germline CDR1 and CDR2 sequences are MRHNA and SNTAGT. This CDR3 reads CASSGTGTLSDTQYF. The CDR3 nucleotides read TGTGCCAGCAGCGGGACAGGGACGCTCTCAGATACGCAGTATTTT.

The CDR3 region is CASSRGLAGRGNRNEQYF. CDR3 bases: TGTGCCAGCAGCCGCGGACTAGCGGGGCGGGGGAACCGCAACGAGCAGTACTTC. The chain employs TRBV13 and TRBJ2-7; 12 positions agree with TRBD2. Germline V gene data show CDR1 as PRHDT and CDR2 as FYEKMQ (reference sequence). Trimming cost V 5 bases and J 5 bases; bases outside gene matches: 16. CDR3 length equals 18 residues.

The rearrangement links TRBV7-9 to TRBJ2-7; TRBD1 matches 8 bases. V lost 0 bases, J lost 2 bases, and 9 bases stayed unmatched. CDR3 length: 17 amino acids. Germline CDR1 is SEHNR and CDR2 is FQNEAQ (reference sequence). The CDR3 reads CASSLAPRGPAPYEQYF. The CDR3 DNA sequence: TGTGCCAGCAGCTTAGCGCCCAGGGGGCCAGCTCCCTACGAGCAGTACTTC.